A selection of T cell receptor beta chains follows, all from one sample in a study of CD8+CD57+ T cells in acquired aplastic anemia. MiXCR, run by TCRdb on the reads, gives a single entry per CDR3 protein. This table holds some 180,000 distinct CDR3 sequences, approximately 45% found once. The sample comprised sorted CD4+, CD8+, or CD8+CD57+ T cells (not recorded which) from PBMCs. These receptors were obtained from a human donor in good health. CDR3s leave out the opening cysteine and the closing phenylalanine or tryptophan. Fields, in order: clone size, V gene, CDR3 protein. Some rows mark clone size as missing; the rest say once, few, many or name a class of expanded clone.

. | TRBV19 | ASRRLAGQETQY
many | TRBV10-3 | AISESLVQPQH
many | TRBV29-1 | SVETSTDTQY
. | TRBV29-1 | SVWGRWDTEAF
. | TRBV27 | ASSFRGGSEKLF
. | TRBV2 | ASSEVDYGYT
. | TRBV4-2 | ASSQLWSTAYEQY
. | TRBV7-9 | ASSLGLGATETQY
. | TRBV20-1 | SARADTNTEAF
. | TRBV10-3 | AISEGTGQDTGELF
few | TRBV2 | ASSLRDRGNSPLH
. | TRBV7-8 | ASSPTDTDYNSPLH
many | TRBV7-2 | ASSLNSAGVSGELF
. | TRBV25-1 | ASSRPRINYGYT
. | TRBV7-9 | ASSSSDYNEQY
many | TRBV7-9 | ASSLLVTGELF
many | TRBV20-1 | SARAGTSGGNSYEQY
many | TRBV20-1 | SARSPHGLDNEQF
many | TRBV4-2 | ASSQEGYETQY
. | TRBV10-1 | ASSGLRGGQETQY
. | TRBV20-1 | SATRGGTVTDTQY
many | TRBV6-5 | ASSYSGLVGRHEQF
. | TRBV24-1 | ATSDYRPPHTQY
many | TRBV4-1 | ASSQGRYTTYEQY
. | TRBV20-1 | SATITGGGQF
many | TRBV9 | ASSPGQGDYGYT
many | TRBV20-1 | SAGKLMNTEAF
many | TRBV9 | ASSSRARQGDGYT
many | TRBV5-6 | ASSLAGATDTQY
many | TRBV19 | ASSPGLAGGPIYNEQF
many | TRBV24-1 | ATGRLAGDTQY
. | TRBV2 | ASSQGAVNYGYT
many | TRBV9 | ASSAGTGTGEQY
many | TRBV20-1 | SARTGTGTYEQY
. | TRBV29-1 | SVEDPFGTDYGYT
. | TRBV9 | ASSVGGVADTQY
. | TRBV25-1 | ASSESTLGGNTEAF
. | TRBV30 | AGSRGAFYNEQF
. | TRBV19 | ASQLGGTEAF
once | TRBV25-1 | ASRLSSGANVLT
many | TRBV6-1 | ASSLLHTDTQY
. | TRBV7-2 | ASSLRVGADTQY
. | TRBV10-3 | ATYGGDSNQPQH
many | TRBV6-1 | ASSAYQTGSGDTQY
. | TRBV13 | ASSLRQGRETQY
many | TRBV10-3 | AISAGTGRDEQF
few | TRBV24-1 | ATSDPTPRSTNEQF
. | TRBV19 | ASSLLQGGEQY
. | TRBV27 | ASRSGTGPYGYT
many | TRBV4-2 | ASSQDLDRGRNEQF
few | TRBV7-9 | ASTEGSYNEQF
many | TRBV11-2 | ASSLRDRYYT
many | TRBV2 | ASSGRGDSHFSYEQY
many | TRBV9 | ASSFGTSGYNEQF